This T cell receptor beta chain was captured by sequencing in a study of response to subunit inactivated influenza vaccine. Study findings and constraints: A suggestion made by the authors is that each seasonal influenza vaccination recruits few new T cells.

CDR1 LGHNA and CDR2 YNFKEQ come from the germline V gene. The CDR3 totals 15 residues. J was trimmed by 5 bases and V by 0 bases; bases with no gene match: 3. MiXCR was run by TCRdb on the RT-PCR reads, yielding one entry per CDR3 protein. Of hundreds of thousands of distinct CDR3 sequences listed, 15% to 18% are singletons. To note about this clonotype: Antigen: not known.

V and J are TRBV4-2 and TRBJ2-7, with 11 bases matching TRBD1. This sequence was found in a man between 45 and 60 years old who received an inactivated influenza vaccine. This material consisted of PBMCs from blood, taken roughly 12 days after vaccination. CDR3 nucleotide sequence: TGTGCCAGCAGCCAAGATAGGACAGGGGGCGACGAGCAGTACTTC. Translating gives CASSQDRTGGDEQYF.